These 30 T cell receptor beta chains came from one sample sequenced in a study of cytomegalovirus exposure and HLA in healthy donors. The data were produced by immunoSEQ multiplex PCR, yet TCRdb's version contains in-frame clones alone and is incomplete. Of 120,000 to 150,000 clones listed, about nine tenths are singletons. The sample was PBMCs. Receptor source: a man younger than 35 in good health and CMV-seronegative.

This chain links TRBV27 with TRBJ2-7, with D possibly being TRBD2 (5 bases). The V gene's germline CDR1 is MNHEY and CDR2 SMNVEV (reference sequence). This CDR3 has 14 amino acids. Trimming cost V 8 bases and J 3 bases, with 17 bases left between them. The CDR3 loop reads CASGPGRTYYEQYF. In nucleotides, the CDR3 is TGTGCCAGCGGCCCCGGCAGGACTTACTACGAGCAGTACTTC.

V gene TRBV5-1 combines with J gene TRBJ1-6; D is perhaps TRBD1 (6 bases). The V and J ends lost 1 base and 0 bases respectively, with 8 bases between them. CDR1 SGHRS and CDR2 YFSETQ come from the germline V gene. This CDR3 contains 16 residues. The CDR3 is CASSLQGLSYNSPLHF. CDR3 bases: TGCGCCAGCAGCTTGCAGGGGCTCTCCTATAATTCACCCCTCCACTTT.

The chain carries TRBV28 and TRBJ2-1; D is uncertain. CDR1 is MDHEN, CDR2 SYDVKM, per germline. Trimming removed 3 bases from V and 3 bases from J, with 12 bases in between. This CDR3 is 15 amino acids long. As DNA, the CDR3 is TGTGCCAGCAGTTTGTCCCTCGCCAGCTACAATGAGCAGTTCTTC. Encoded protein: CASSLSLASYNEQFF.

As DNA, the CDR3 is TGTGCCAGCAGCTTAGAAGGCGGGGAGACCCAGTACTTC. Amino acid sequence: CASSLEGGETQYF. The rearrangement links TRBV7-9 to TRBJ2-5; perhaps TRBD2 as D (5 bases). CDR1 SEHNR and CDR2 FQNEAQ come from the germline V gene (reference sequence). CDR3 size: 13 residues. V was shortened by 1 base and J by 5 bases, with 8 bases between the two germline ends. The variable domain in full, with the rest retrieved from reference TRBV7-9 and TRBJ2-5, is DTGVSQNPRHKITKRGQNVTFRCDPISEHNRLYWYRQTLGQGPEFLTYFQNEAQLEKSRLLSDRFSAERPKGSFSTLEIQRTEQGDSAMYLCASSLEGGETQYFGPGTRLLVL.

The CDR3 region is CASRQTSGRVGEQFF. CDR3 nucleotides: TGTGCCAGCAGGCAGACTAGCGGGAGGGTCGGTGAGCAGTTCTTC. The chain is built from TRBV5-4 and TRBJ2-1; 14 nucleotides match TRBD2. The CDR3 has 15 amino acids. The germline CDR1 and CDR2 sequences are SGHNT and YYREEE (reference sequence). V shed 5 bases, J shed 9 bases, and the junction held 7 bases outside the gene matches.

This rearrangement joins TRBV7-6 to TRBJ2-3; no clear D gene. The V end lost 5 bases, the J end lost 0 bases, and 6 bases lay between the germline ends. The germline gives CDR1 SGHVS, CDR2 FNYEAQ. This CDR3 region has 13 residues. This CDR3 reads CASSLPSTDTQYF. CDR3 in DNA: TGTGCCAGCAGCCTACCGAGCACAGATACGCAGTATTTT.

The chain has TRBV10-1 and TRBJ2-7, with 10 bases aligning to TRBD2. Germline lookup yields CDR1 WNHNN and CDR2 SYGVQD (reference sequence). The trim removed 6 bases at V and 7 bases at J, leaving 9 bases unmatched. This CDR3 has 14 amino acids. This chain's CDR3 is CASSVTGTSVEQYF. CDR3 coding DNA: TGCGCCAGCAGCGTGACCGGGACTAGCGTTGAGCAGTACTTC.

V usage is TRBV6-5 and J usage is TRBJ2-5; 8 nucleotides match TRBD1. V lost 4 bases and J lost 5; bases outside the gene matches: 6. Germline CDR1 is MNHEY and CDR2 is SVGAGI. CDR3 length equals 14 residues. The CDR3 spells CASSSDRVRETQYF. CDR3 sequence (DNA): TGTGCCAGCAGTTCGGACAGGGTGAGGGAGACCCAGTACTTC.

This rearrangement joins TRBV7-9 to TRBJ2-5; the D is unclear. The germline V gene has CDR1 SEHNR and CDR2 FQNEAQ (reference sequence). This CDR3 is built from 17 residues. V was pared by 0 bases and J by 5 bases, with 19 bases between. The CDR3 here is CASSLAPTFSKAETQYF. CDR3 coding DNA: TGTGCCAGCAGCTTAGCGCCGACATTTTCAAAGGCGGAGACCCAGTACTTC.

This clone has only a few counts. V and J are TRBV19 and TRBJ1-1; TRBD1 is a possible D gene (6 bases). CDR3 length equals 16 residues. Trimming removed 5 bases from V and 2 bases from J, with 18 bases in between. The germline CDR1 and CDR2 sequences are LNHDA and SQIVND (reference sequence). Here the CDR3 reads CASSRGSGTPNTEAFF. The CDR3 DNA reads TGTGCCAGTAGTCGGGGCAGTGGGACACCTAACACTGAAGCTTTCTTT.

This chain joins TRBV27 and TRBJ1-2; 9 positions agree with TRBD1. The junction had 10 bases not matched to a gene; V was cut back by 6 bases and J by 8 bases. The CDR3 has 14 residues. Germline V CDR1 and CDR2: MNHEY, SMNVEV (reference sequence). The CDR3, as DNA: TGTGCCAGCAGAGCCCTGGGACAGGGTAGCGGCTACACCTTC. Translation: CASRALGQGSGYTF.

The chain links TRBV6-1 to TRBJ2-7; TRBD1 matches 9 bases. V trimming: 8 bases; J trimming: 5 bases; junction bases outside the gene matches: 13. Germline V lookup: CDR1 MNHNS, CDR2 SASEGT. The CDR3 is made up of 15 amino acids. The CDR3 here is CASQGGDRVFHEQYF. CDR3 in DNA: TGTGCCAGCCAGGGTGGGGACAGGGTATTCCACGAGCAGTACTTC.

The CDR3 DNA reads as TGCAGCGCAAGCCACAGCTACCAAGAGACCCAGTACTTC. Translating gives CSASHSYQETQYF. The chain combines TRBV29-1 with TRBJ2-5; D not resolved. Germline V gene sequence: CDR1 SQVTM, CDR2 ANQGSEA. The CDR3 is 13 residues long. Trimming pared 7 bases from V and 0 bases from J, leaving 12 bases between.

This chain connects TRBV6-5 to TRBJ1-2; D is perhaps TRBD1 (5 bases). The germline V gene encodes CDR1 MNHEY and CDR2 SVGAGI. This CDR3 spans 14 amino acids. Trimming took 6 bases from V and 2 from J, leaving 13 bases between them. The CDR3 sequence: CASSRTTGNYGYTF. CDR3 bases: TGTGCCAGCAGCCGTACAACAGGAAACTATGGCTACACCTTC.

This chain links TRBV7-9 with TRBJ2-1; TRBD1 might be the D (5 bases). The CDR3 is made up of 12 amino acids. Trimming removed 4 bases from V and 9 bases from J, with 10 bases in between. Germline loops: CDR1 SEHNR, CDR2 FQNEAQ (reference sequence). The CDR3 protein is CASSSSGFEQFF. The DNA for the CDR3 is TGTGCCAGCAGCTCCTCAGGGTTTGAGCAGTTCTTC.

The V call is TRBV7-6, the J call TRBJ2-1; no reliable D call. Trimming took off 8 bases at V and 4 bases at J, with 12 bases between the two ends. The V gene's germline CDR1 is SGHVS and CDR2 FNYEAQ. The CDR3 is 13 residues long. CDR3 sequence reads: CASAARPYNEQFF. CDR3 nucleotide sequence: TGTGCCAGCGCGGCAAGGCCTTACAATGAGCAGTTCTTC.

This sequence joins TRBV28 and TRBJ1-2; D unclear. This CDR3 has 14 amino acids. V lost 6 bases, J lost 8 bases, and 19 bases lay in between. From germline, CDR1 is MDHEN and CDR2 SYDVKM. The DNA for the CDR3 is TGTGCCAGCAGACCTTCCGGGCCCCCGGGGGGCTACACCTTC. This translates into CASRPSGPPGGYTF.

The V and J genes are TRBV6-5 and TRBJ2-7; tentatively, D is TRBD1 (6 bases). The CDR3 runs to 11 residues. Trimming took 5 bases from V and 4 from J, leaving 6 bases between them. The germline gives CDR1 MNHEY, CDR2 SVGAGI. The DNA of the CDR3 is TGTGCCAGCAGTACAGGGTACGAGCAGTACTTC. Translated, it gives CASSTGYEQYF.

This rearrangement joins TRBV27 to TRBJ2-1, with D possibly matching TRBD2 (5 bases). This CDR3 region has 15 residues. V shed 2 bases and J shed 4 bases, with 12 bases lying between them. The germline CDR1 and CDR2 sequences are MNHEY and SMNVEV (reference sequence). CDR3 loop: CASSLRLAPYNEQFF. For the CDR3, the DNA is TGTGCCAGCAGTTTAAGGCTAGCACCTTACAATGAGCAGTTCTTC.

The chain links TRBV2 to TRBJ2-5, with no clear D. CDR1 SNHLY and CDR2 FYNNEI come from the germline V gene. The CDR3 loop spans 14 amino acids. V dropped 10 bases and J dropped 1 base, with 16 bases sitting between them. CDR3 sequence: CATAEGVAQETQYF. DNA of the CDR3: TGTGCCACCGCCGAAGGAGTAGCCCAAGAGACCCAGTACTTC.

A few counts support this clone. The chain links TRBV27 to TRBJ2-7, with TRBD1 identical over 8 bases. With 9 bases clipped from V and 2 bases from J, the junction kept 3 bases outside the gene matches. This CDR3 spans 12 amino acids. Germline CDR1 MNHEY, CDR2 SMNVEV (reference sequence). The CDR3: CARGQVTYEQYF. The CDR3 bases are TGTGCCAGGGGACAGGTCACCTACGAGCAGTACTTC.

The V gene is TRBV12-5, the J gene TRBJ1-2; maybe TRBD1 (5 bases). The V gene lost 6 bases and the J gene lost 3 bases, with 14 bases spanning the gap. This CDR3 contains 14 residues. The germline gives CDR1 LGHNT, CDR2 FRNRAP. In nucleotides, the CDR3 is TGTGCTAGTGGCTATGACGGGGGATACTATGGCTACACCTTC. Its protein product is CASGYDGGYYGYTF. The whole variable domain, filled in from reference TRBV12-5 and TRBJ1-2, reads DARVTQTPRHKVTEMGQEVTMRCQPILGHNTVFWYRQTMMQGLELLAYFRNRAPLDDSGMPKDRFSAEMPDATLATLKIQPSEPRDSAVYFCASGYDGGYYGYTFGSGTRLTVV.

The chain carries TRBV7-2 and TRBJ1-5, with D possibly matching TRBD1 (5 bases). CDR3 length: 18 residues. Trimming took off 5 bases at V and 7 bases at J, with 27 bases between the two ends. Germline V CDR1 and CDR2: SGHTA, FQGNSA. CDR3 loop: CASSPRLTTAMFRQPQHF. CDR3 bases: TGTGCCAGCAGCCCCCGTCTCACGACAGCGATGTTTAGACAGCCCCAGCATTTT.

This chain joins TRBV13 and TRBJ2-1, with D possibly TRBD2 on 5 matching bases. The CDR3 is 16 amino acids. The V and J ends lost 5 bases and 0 bases respectively, with 14 bases between them. Germline values: CDR1 PRHDT, CDR2 FYEKMQ (reference sequence). CDR3: CASSNHSESSYNEQFF. Here the CDR3 DNA reads TGTGCCAGCAGCAACCATAGCGAAAGCTCCTACAATGAGCAGTTCTTC. The full variable domain, completed using reference TRBV13 and TRBJ2-1, is AAGVIQSPRHLIKEKRETATLKCYPIPRHDTVYWYQQGPGQDPQFLISFYEKMQSDKGSIPDRFSAQQFSDYHSELNMSSLELGDSALYFCASSNHSESSYNEQFFGPGTRLTVL.

The J gene is TRBJ2-5, the V gene TRBV7-8; 11 bases are shared with TRBD2. This CDR3 region has 16 residues. After removal of 0 bases from V and 3 bases from J, the junction contained 3 bases not matched to a gene. Germline values: CDR1 SGHVS, CDR2 FQNEAQ. CDR3 DNA sequence: TGTGCCAGCAGCTTAGCAGAGGGACTAGCGGAAGAGACCCAGTACTTC. Protein sequence: CASSLAEGLAEETQYF.

This chain links TRBV19 with TRBJ2-1, with TRBD1 matching over 9 bases. The CDR3 totals 13 residues. The germline V gene has CDR1 LNHDA and CDR2 SQIVND (reference sequence). V was pared by 10 bases and J by 7 bases, with 8 bases of the junction left unmatched. The CDR3 DNA reads TGTGCCATTAGCAGACAGGGGGGTAATGAGCAGTTCTTC. It specifies CAISRQGGNEQFF.

The chain carries TRBV10-3 and TRBJ2-7, with TRBD1 matching over 9 bases. CDR1 and CDR2 from the germline V gene are ENHRY and SYGVKD. With 11 bases clipped from V and 0 bases from J, the junction kept 5 bases outside the gene matches. The CDR3 loop spans 13 amino acids. Here the CDR3 reads CAAGQGSSYEQYF. The CDR3 region has the DNA TGTGCCGCCGGACAGGGGAGCTCCTACGAGCAGTACTTC.

This chain uses TRBV5-1 with TRBJ2-3; possible D gene TRBD1, 5 bases. CDR3 length: 13 residues. V shed 5 bases and J shed 4 bases, with 11 bases lying between them. CDR1 is SGHRS and CDR2 is YFSETQ in the germline V gene. CDR3 loop: CASSSKGADTQYF. The CDR3 DNA is TGCGCCAGCAGTTCAAAAGGGGCAGATACGCAGTATTTT.

The count of this clone is one. The chain carries TRBV9 and TRBJ2-1; no clear D gene. Looked up from germline, CDR1 is SGDLS and CDR2 is YYNGEE. V lost 3 bases and J 0 bases, leaving 13 bases between the germline ends. CDR3 length: 16 amino acids. CDR3 DNA: TGTGCCAGCAGCGCGGCAGTACAGAGCTCCTACAATGAGCAGTTCTTC. As protein: CASSAAVQSSYNEQFF. The variable domain in full, with the rest retrieved from reference TRBV9 and TRBJ2-1, is DSGVTQTPKHLITATGQRVTLRCSPRSGDLSVYWYQQSLDQGLQFLIQYYNGEERAKGNILERFSAQQFPDLHSELNLSSLELGDSALYFCASSAAVQSSYNEQFFGPGTRLTVL.

This clone appeared a single time. The CDR3 nucleotides read TGTGCCAGCAGGGCGTCGACTAGCGGGGTTAATGAGCAGTTCTTC. It encodes CASRASTSGVNEQFF. The chain joins TRBV9 to TRBJ2-1, with 11 bases that match TRBD2. V gave up 5 bases and J gave up 7 bases; unmatched junction bases: 8. The CDR3 extends over 15 amino acids. Germline assignment: CDR1 SGDLS and CDR2 YYNGEE. The whole variable domain, remainder taken from reference TRBV9 and TRBJ2-1, is DSGVTQTPKHLITATGQRVTLRCSPRSGDLSVYWYQQSLDQGLQFLIQYYNGEERAKGNILERFSAQQFPDLHSELNLSSLELGDSALYFCASRASTSGVNEQFFGPGTRLTVL.